This is a list of T cell receptor beta chains from one sample in a study of human T cells and chemical hapten exposure. Using its own MiXCR run on the RACE reads, TCRdb lists one record per CDR3 protein. The repertoire includes about 83,000 distinct CDR3 sequences, about 7.5% of them detected once, and around 1.5% sits in the top ten. The specimen comprised whole blood, sampled in connection with sensitization to the hapten diphenylcyclopropenone (DPC). These receptors all come from a woman aged 25-40 years with alopecia areata. Some clones in this sample may be carry-over from other donors' samples. The CDR3 runs from the conserved cysteine through the conserved F or W. Fields, in order: V gene, J gene, clone size, D gene, CDR3 DNA, CDR3 protein. A D gene is named only where the DNA matches it firmly. Clone size is not always given. Where it is, it says once, few, many or a class for expanded clones.

V: TRBV3-1; J: TRBJ2-3; size: many; D: TRBD2; DNA: TGTGCCAGCAGCGCTGGACTAGCGGGTTCTGGTACGCAGTATTTT; CDR3: CASSAGLAGSGTQYF
V: TRBV7-2; J: TRBJ1-6; size: -; D: -; DNA: TGTGCCAGCAGAGAGAGGACAGTCGGATCACCCCTCCACTTT; CDR3: CASRERTVGSPLHF
V: TRBV7-9; J: TRBJ1-5; size: many; D: -; DNA: TGTGCCAGCACCCCTGGCGGAGAGAGGGCAGGGGTCCAGCCCCAGCATTTT; CDR3: CASTPGGERAGVQPQHF
V: TRBV19; J: TRBJ2-7; size: many; D: -; DNA: TGTGCCAGTAGTATAGAGCGGGGAAACGAGCAGTACTTC; CDR3: CASSIERGNEQYF
V: TRBV11-2; J: TRBJ2-1; size: few; D: -; DNA: TGTGCCAGCAGCTCTCTTTCGGGACTGATCAATGAGCAGTTCTTC; CDR3: CASSSLSGLINEQFF
V: TRBV6-5; J: TRBJ1-1; size: many; D: -; DNA: TGTGCCAGCAGTTCCTACACGCGGAGGGGGACTGAAGCTTTCTTT; CDR3: CASSSYTRRGTEAFF
V: TRBV12-3/TRBV12-4; J: TRBJ2-1; size: -; D: -; DNA: TGTGCCAGCAGTTTCTTCAATGAGCAGTTCTTC; CDR3: CASSFFNEQFF
V: TRBV29-1; J: TRBJ1-1; size: -; D: TRBD1; DNA: TGCAGCGTTCCCGGACAGGGGCTTTTCACTGAAGCTTTCTTT; CDR3: CSVPGQGLFTEAFF
V: TRBV20-1; J: TRBJ1-1; size: many; D: -; DNA: TGCAGTGCTAGAGCAGGTTGGAGCACTGAAGCTTTCTTT; CDR3: CSARAGWSTEAFF
V: TRBV30; J: TRBJ1-2; size: -; D: TRBD1; DNA: TGTGCCTGGAATCCAGGGGGCTATGGCTACACCTTC; CDR3: CAWNPGGYGYTF
V: TRBV5-1; J: TRBJ1-1; size: many; D: TRBD1; DNA: TGCGCCAGCAGCTTGGAGGGGGCCACTGAAGCTTTCTTT; CDR3: CASSLEGATEAFF
V: TRBV5-4; J: TRBJ2-3; size: few; D: -; DNA: TGTGCCAGCAGCTTATCGTCTGACTTCTCTAGCACAGATACGCAGTATTTT; CDR3: CASSLSSDFSSTDTQYF
V: TRBV19; J: TRBJ2-5; size: -; D: -; DNA: TGTGCCAGTAGTATAGCCCTCTGGGCGGAAGAGACCCAGTACTTC; CDR3: CASSIALWAEETQYF
V: TRBV29-1; J: TRBJ2-3; size: few; D: -; DNA: TGCAGCGTTGCGATCACCAACACAGATACGCAGTATTTT; CDR3: CSVAITNTDTQYF
V: TRBV18; J: TRBJ2-7; size: -; D: -; DNA: TGTGCCAGCTCACCACTTCAGGGTGACGAGCAGTACTTC; CDR3: CASSPLQGDEQYF
V: TRBV14; J: TRBJ1-2; size: few; D: -; DNA: TGTGCCAGCAGCCAAGCTCTAAGACCCCTGGGGGGCTACACCTTC; CDR3: CASSQALRPLGGYTF
V: TRBV12-3/TRBV12-4; J: TRBJ1-4; size: few; D: -; DNA: TGTGCCAGCAGGTTACCAGGGGTCGGCGAAAAACTGTTTTTT; CDR3: CASRLPGVGEKLFF
V: TRBV6-5; J: TRBJ1-1; size: many; D: -; DNA: TGTGCCAGCCGCATGGGTTCTGAAGCTTTCTTT; CDR3: CASRMGSEAFF
V: TRBV7-3; J: TRBJ1-5; size: many; D: -; DNA: TGTGCCAGCCGGGGGGCGCGCAATCAGCCCCAGCATTTT; CDR3: CASRGARNQPQHF
V: TRBV6-6; J: TRBJ2-1; size: many; D: TRBD1; DNA: TGTGCCAGCAGTTACTCTGACAGGGCTCCAAACAATGAGCAGTTCTTC; CDR3: CASSYSDRAPNNEQFF